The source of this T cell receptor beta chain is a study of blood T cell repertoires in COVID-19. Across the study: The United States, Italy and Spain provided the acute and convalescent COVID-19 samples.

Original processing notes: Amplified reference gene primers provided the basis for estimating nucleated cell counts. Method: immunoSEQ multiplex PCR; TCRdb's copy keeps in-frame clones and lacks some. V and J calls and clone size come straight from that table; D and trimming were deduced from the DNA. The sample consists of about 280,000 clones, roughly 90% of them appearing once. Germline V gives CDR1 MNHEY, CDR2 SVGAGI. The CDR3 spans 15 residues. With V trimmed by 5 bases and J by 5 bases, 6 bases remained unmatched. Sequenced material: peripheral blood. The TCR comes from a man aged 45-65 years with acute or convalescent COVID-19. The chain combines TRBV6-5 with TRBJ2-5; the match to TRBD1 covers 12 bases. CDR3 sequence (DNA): TGTGCCAGCAGTCGGGACAGGGGGCGCGGGGAGACCCAGTACTTC. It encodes CASSRDRGRGETQYF.